This TCR beta chain was sequenced during a study of OX40 agonist ivuxolimab in advanced cancers. Profiling relied on immunoSEQ multiplex PCR, and the TCRdb table lists in-frame clones only, not all of them. The sample has tens of thousands of clones; roughly 80% are singletons. The V gene's germline CDR1 is MRHNA and CDR2 SNTAGT. This CDR3 is built from 17 residues. The genes are TRBV6-4 and TRBJ1-1, with D possibly being TRBD1 (6 bases). The TCR was taken from an adult with an advanced solid tumor such as melanoma, head and neck, liver or kidney cancer. The material sequenced was CD4+ or CD8+ T cells sorted from blood, taken in a trial of the OX40 agonist ivuxolimab. CDR3 bases: TGTGTTTTAGCACCGGTGCCATTTGGACAGCGTCACACTGAAGCTTTCTTT. Translation: CVLAPVPFGQRHTEAFF.